One and the same sample provided the 32 T cell receptor beta chains below, sequenced in a study of blood T cells in healthy people across ages. It was with a sample-barcoded 5' primer and a J-beta primer mix that a second PCR of roughly 7 to 12 cycles was run. Via MiXCR, TCRdb re-called the 5' RACE reads, giving one row per CDR3 protein. This sample has roughly 800,000 distinct CDR3 sequences, with 55% to 70% found just once. Sequencing was carried out using blood. The receptor source for this set is a man younger than 45 in good health.

The gene calls are TRBV20-1 and TRBJ2-4; D remains unclear. CDR3 length: 13 residues. With 0 bases removed from V and 13 bases from J, the gap between germline ends came to 16 bases. Germline CDR1 and CDR2: DFQATT and SNEGSKA (reference sequence). CDR3 loop: CSARENPVMEQYF. CDR3 in DNA: TGCAGTGCTAGAGAAAACCCCGTGATGGAGCAGTACTTC.

A word on this clonotype: At one boundary the junction diverges from the germline segment, which might be a read error. V usage is TRBV11-2 and J usage is TRBJ2-1; maybe TRBD1 (5 bases). CDR1 and CDR2 from the germline V gene are SGHAT and FQNNGV. The CDR3 is made up of 13 amino acids. The CDR3 sequence: CASSLDSLKGQFF. The CDR3 DNA reads TGTGCCAGTAGCTTAGACAGCCTAAAGGGGCAGTTCTTC.

This clonotype has a handful of counts. The V call is TRBV28, the J call TRBJ2-7, with 10 bases fitting TRBD2. Per germline, CDR1 MDHEN and CDR2 SYDVKM. This CDR3 contains 15 residues. J gave up 7 bases and V 0 bases, and 6 bases lay outside the gene matches. CDR3 DNA sequence: TGTGCCAGCAGTTTATGGTCTAGCGGGAGTAGGGAGCAGTACTTC. Its protein product is CASSLWSSGSREQYF.

The J gene is TRBJ2-4, the V gene TRBV5-6; D remains ambiguous. The J call may be incorrect, as the DNA end agrees better with TRBJ2-7. CDR1 and CDR2 (germline): SGHDT, YYEEEE. The CDR3 spans 16 residues. CDR3 residues: CASSTTTGPSSYEQYF. CDR3 bases: TGTGCCAGCAGCACCACGACGGGCCCCTCCTCCTACGAGCAGTACTTC.

V usage is TRBV11-2 and J usage is TRBJ2-4; weak D call: TRBD1 (6 bases). Deletions cut 1 base from V and 3 bases from J, with 7 bases between. The CDR3 runs 14 residues. CDR1 SGHAT and CDR2 FQNNGV come from the germline V gene. DNA of the CDR3: TGTGCCAGCAGCTTAGCCAGGGGCAAAAACATTCAGTACTTC. This sequence encodes CASSLARGKNIQYF.

This chain links TRBV5-1 with TRBJ1-2, with a possible D match to TRBD1 (6 bases). Trimming cost V 5 bases and J 8 bases, with 22 bases left between them. The CDR3 covers 15 residues. Germline CDR1 SGHRS, CDR2 YFSETQ. The CDR3 nucleotides read TGCGCCAGCAGACCCGGAGCCGGGACAATCGTGGGCTACACCTTC. It codes for CASRPGAGTIVGYTF.

V usage is TRBV5-5 and J usage is TRBJ2-1, with 7 bases identical to TRBD2. This CDR3 has 13 amino acids. The germline V gene has CDR1 SGHKS and CDR2 YYEKEE (reference sequence). V lost 4 bases to trimming and J lost 11 bases; unmatched junction nucleotides: 9. This chain's CDR3 is CASSAQPGLQQFF. For the CDR3, the DNA is TGTGCCAGCAGCGCCCAGCCGGGACTACAGCAGTTCTTC.

V and J are TRBV7-9 and TRBJ1-2, with D tentatively TRBD1 (5 bases). The V gene's germline CDR1 is SEHNR and CDR2 FQNEAQ (reference sequence). V lost 5 bases, J lost 7 bases, and 14 bases lay in between. The CDR3 is 13 amino acids. CDR3 region: CASSPDGRGGYTF. The CDR3 DNA reads TGTGCCAGCAGCCCGGACGGTAGGGGTGGCTACACCTTC.

This clonotype was observed once. The genes are TRBV5-6 and TRBJ1-2; no definite D call. Germline CDR1 is SGHDT and CDR2 is YYEEEE. The CDR3 runs to 16 residues. Trimming took off 4 bases at V and 4 bases at J, with 20 bases between the two ends. DNA of the CDR3: TGTGCCAGCAGCCACCCAGCGAACAGCATACGCTATGGCTACACCTTC. It encodes CASSHPANSIRYGYTF.

This chain joins TRBV5-1 and TRBJ2-3; TRBD2 agrees at 9 bases. Germline CDR1 SGHRS, CDR2 YFSETQ. The trim removed 0 bases at V and 1 base at J, leaving 3 bases unmatched. The length of the CDR3 is 16 residues. CDR3: CASSLAPSGGTDTQYF. The DNA of the CDR3 is TGCGCCAGCAGCTTGGCTCCTAGCGGGGGCACAGATACGCAGTATTTT.

This chain links TRBV3-1 with TRBJ2-4; TRBD2 agrees at 8 bases. The J call could be wrong; TRBJ2-7 is a better fit for the DNA end. Germline assignment: CDR1 LGHDT and CDR2 YNNKEL (reference sequence). The CDR3 covers 15 residues. The CDR3 DNA is TGTGCCAGCAGCCAAGCGACTAGCGAGACCTACGAGCAGTACTTC. This encodes CASSQATSETYEQYF.

This clonotype showed up just a few times. The rearrangement uses TRBV20-1 and TRBJ2-1, with 9 nucleotides matching TRBD2. This CDR3 contains 15 residues. CDR1 and CDR2 (germline): DFQATT, SNEGSKA (reference sequence). J was trimmed by 8 bases and V by 0 bases; bases with no gene match: 8. The CDR3 DNA reads TGCAGTGCTAGAGAGCGGGAGGGCCTAAGGTATGAGCAGTTCTTC. It yields the protein CSAREREGLRYEQFF.

The V call is TRBV29-1, the J call TRBJ2-1; 8 bases align to TRBD1. The DNA matches TRBJ2-7 better at its end, which makes the J call doubtful. Per germline, CDR1 SQVTM and CDR2 ANQGSEA. CDR3 length: 14 residues. The CDR3 loop is CSVARQGNYNEQYF. The CDR3 DNA reads TGCAGCGTGGCCAGACAGGGGAACTACAATGAGCAGTACTTC.

The chain joins TRBV20-1 to TRBJ2-7; D unresolved. The V and J ends lost 6 bases and 4 bases respectively, with 10 bases between them. This CDR3 contains 11 residues. Germline values: CDR1 DFQATT, CDR2 SNEGSKA (reference sequence). The CDR3 loop reads CSAGQVYEQYF. CDR3 DNA: TGCAGTGCCGGCCAGGTTTACGAGCAGTACTTC.

A word on this clonotype: A junction boundary mismatches the germline segment, possibly from a read error. The chain uses TRBV29-1 and TRBJ2-1; possible D gene TRBD2, 5 bases. Germline values: CDR1 SQVTM, CDR2 ANQGSEA. The CDR3 loop spans 11 amino acids. The CDR3 region is CSGEIRNERFF. The DNA for the CDR3 is TGCAGCGGGGAGATTAGAAATGAGCGGTTCTTC.

This clonotype has a handful of counts. The V gene is TRBV13, the J gene TRBJ2-4, with D possibly being TRBD2 (5 bases). Germline lookup yields CDR1 PRHDT and CDR2 FYEKMQ (reference sequence). The V gene lost 4 bases and the J gene lost 1 base, with 14 bases spanning the gap. This CDR3 has 16 amino acids. This CDR3 reads CASSSAGGRAKNIQYF. Here the CDR3 DNA reads TGTGCCAGCAGCTCCGCAGGAGGTCGTGCCAAAAACATTCAGTACTTC.

The chain's CDR3 is CASSYQGQSTDTQYF. In DNA, the CDR3 is TGTGCCAGCAGTTACCAGGGACAGTCCACAGATACGCAGTATTTT. The J gene is TRBJ2-3, the V gene TRBV6-5; TRBD1 matches at 7 bases. The CDR3 length is 15 residues. CDR1 and CDR2 (germline): MNHEY, SVGAGI. The trim removed 2 bases at V and 2 bases at J, leaving 4 bases unmatched.

This clonotype appeared once. V and J are TRBV10-3 and TRBJ2-1; weak D call: TRBD1 (5 bases). The CDR3 sequence is 13 residues long. With 5 bases removed from V and 7 bases from J, the gap between germline ends came to 12 bases. Germline-derived CDR1 and CDR2 are ENHRY and SYGVKD. CDR3 sequence reads: CAISKGDRNEQFF. The DNA for the CDR3 is TGTGCCATCAGTAAAGGGGATAGGAATGAGCAGTTCTTC.

V is TRBV5-6 and J is TRBJ2-3; no clear D. This CDR3 contains 17 residues. Germline values: CDR1 SGHDT, CDR2 YYEEEE. The V gene lost 2 bases and the J gene lost 0 bases, with 16 bases spanning the gap. The CDR3 DNA follows: TGTGCCAGCAGCTTTAGGGCTAGTTCGATTAGCACAGATACGCAGTATTTT. Translation: CASSFRASSISTDTQYF. The complete variable domain, with remaining parts taken from reference TRBV5-6 and TRBJ2-3, reads DAGVTQSPTHLIKTRGQQVTLRCSPKSGHDTVSWYQQALGQGPQFIFQYYEEEERQRGNFPDRFSGHQFPNYSSELNVNALLLGDSALYLCASSFRASSISTDTQYFGPGTRLTVL.

V usage is TRBV20-1 and J usage is TRBJ1-1; D gene uncertain. Germline values: CDR1 DFQATT, CDR2 SNEGSKA (reference sequence). Trimming removed 3 bases from V and 8 bases from J, with 13 bases in between. The CDR3 spans 12 residues. The CDR3 DNA reads TGCAGTGCTAGCATCAACCACTCAGAAGCTTTCTTT. Translation gives CSASINHSEAFF.

This clonotype has only one observation. Just one base apart from a much larger clone, this may be a read error. Here the CDR3 DNA reads TGTGCCAGCAGTGAAGGGAGTTTGGGCCGGGAGACCCAGTACTTC. Its protein is CASSEGSLGRETQYF. The chain is built from TRBV2 and TRBJ2-5, with D hard to call. The V and J ends lost 1 base and 5 bases respectively, with 14 bases between them. This CDR3 comprises 15 residues. Germline assignment: CDR1 SNHLY and CDR2 FYNNEI.

The rearrangement links TRBV7-8 to TRBJ2-1; 7 bases map to TRBD2. There are 14 residues in the CDR3. Germline assignment: CDR1 SGHVS and CDR2 FQNEAQ. V was pared by 1 base and J by 10 bases, with 7 bases of the junction left unmatched. CDR3 amino acids: CASSLEGLAEEQFF. The CDR3 region has the DNA TGTGCCAGCAGCTTAGAGGGTCTAGCGGAAGAGCAGTTCTTC.

This clonotype was picked up a small number of times. The J gene is TRBJ2-1, the V gene TRBV7-2, with TRBD2 identical over 15 bases. The CDR3 runs 17 residues. CDR1 SGHTA and CDR2 FQGNSA come from the germline V gene. Losses at the gene ends were 5 bases for V and 6 bases for J; bases not matched to a gene: 8. CDR3 protein: CASSPRTSGGAVNEQFF. The CDR3 nucleotides are TGTGCCAGCAGCCCTCGGACTAGCGGGGGGGCGGTCAATGAGCAGTTCTTC.

This clonotype was seen more than once but under ten times. The J gene is TRBJ2-1, the V gene TRBV10-3; tentatively, D is TRBD1 (6 bases). Trimming cost V 0 bases and J 6 bases, with 9 bases left between them. The CDR3 totals 14 residues. Germline V gives CDR1 ENHRY, CDR2 SYGVKD. The CDR3 protein is CAISESYRANEQFF. CDR3 nucleotides: TGTGCCATCAGTGAGTCTTACAGGGCCAATGAGCAGTTCTTC.

As for this clonotype: A much larger clone lies a single base off, so this may be a read error. The chain recombines TRBV7-2 with TRBJ2-1; 11 positions agree with TRBD2. The CDR3 runs to 15 residues. The germline gives CDR1 SGHTA, CDR2 FQGNSA. Trimming removed 4 bases from V and 7 bases from J; junction bases left unmatched: 6. DNA for the CDR3: TGTGCCAGCAGCTGGGTGGTAGCGGGAGGGAATGAGCAGTTCTTC. This sequence encodes CASSWVVAGGNEQFF. Full variable domain (outside the CDR3, taken from reference TRBV7-2 and TRBJ2-1): GAGVSQSPSNKVTEKGKDVELRCDPISGHTALYWYRQSLGQGLEFLIYFQGNSAPDKSGLPSDRFSAERTGGSVSTLTIQRTQQEDSAVYLCASSWVVAGGNEQFFGPGTRLTVL.

This chain joins TRBV7-2 and TRBJ2-1; possible D gene TRBD1, 6 bases. The V end lost 0 bases, the J end lost 7 bases, and 40 bases lay between the germline ends. The CDR3 totals 24 residues. Germline values: CDR1 SGHTA, CDR2 FQGNSA. This CDR3 is CASSLAGLARVTGHFAEIVNEQFF. The CDR3 DNA follows: TGTGCCAGCAGCTTAGCAGGGCTCGCCCGTGTGACAGGACATTTTGCGGAAATAGTGAATGAGCAGTTCTTC. Complete variable domain (other parts from reference TRBV7-2 and TRBJ2-1): GAGVSQSPSNKVTEKGKDVELRCDPISGHTALYWYRQSLGQGLEFLIYFQGNSAPDKSGLPSDRFSAERTGGSVSTLTIQRTQQEDSAVYLCASSLAGLARVTGHFAEIVNEQFFGPGTRLTVL.

This chain joins TRBV5-1 and TRBJ1-2; 8 bases match TRBD1. CDR3 length: 13 residues. The J segment lost 6 bases and the V segment lost 2 bases, leaving 3 bases of the junction unmatched. The germline gives CDR1 SGHRS, CDR2 YFSETQ. CDR3 in amino acids: CASSFQQGDGYTF. The CDR3 nucleotides are TGCGCCAGCAGCTTTCAACAGGGGGATGGCTACACCTTC.

This chain connects TRBV5-1 to TRBJ1-5; D is uncertain. Germline assignment: CDR1 SGHRS and CDR2 YFSETQ. The CDR3 contains 13 residues. The germline V and J ends were trimmed by 7 bases and 6 bases, with 14 bases remaining between them. The CDR3 protein is CASGNGVGQPQHF. CDR3 bases: TGCGCCAGCGGCAACGGTGTTGGTCAGCCCCAGCATTTT.

The gene calls are TRBV9 and TRBJ2-5; 9 bases line up with TRBD1. J was trimmed by 2 bases and V by 4 bases; bases with no gene match: 6. CDR3 length equals 15 residues. Germline V gene data show CDR1 as SGDLS and CDR2 as YYNGEE. CDR3 bases: TGTGCCAGCAGCTTTGGACAGGGGCGTCAAGAGACCCAGTACTTC. This sequence encodes CASSFGQGRQETQYF.

The V call is TRBV10-3, the J call TRBJ2-7, with TRBD2 identical over 9 bases. Germline trimming cut 0 bases from V and 2 bases from J; bases unmatched to any gene: 8. Germline lookup yields CDR1 ENHRY and CDR2 SYGVKD. The CDR3 contains 17 residues. Written as DNA, the CDR3 is TGTGCCATCAGTGAGTCTATGGGGCGGGAGGGCACCTACGAGCAGTACTTC. Protein: CAISESMGREGTYEQYF.

The chain links TRBV6-1 to TRBJ1-2, with D perhaps TRBD1 (5 bases). The CDR3 consists of 12 residues. Germline V gene lookup returns CDR1 MNHNS and CDR2 SASEGT. V gave up 7 bases and J gave up 5 bases, with 11 bases separating them. CDR3 sequence (DNA): TGTGCCAGCAAGAGAGGGGATTATGGCTACACCTTC. The encoded protein is CASKRGDYGYTF.

The chain joins TRBV10-3 to TRBJ2-1, with a possible D match to TRBD1 (5 bases). Germline V gene data show CDR1 as ENHRY and CDR2 as SYGVKD. The CDR3 length is 15 residues. With 3 bases removed from V and 0 bases from J, the gap between germline ends came to 9 bases. As DNA, the CDR3 is TGTGCCATCAGTGACGGGCAGGGCTCCTACAATGAGCAGTTCTTC. Its translation: CAISDGQGSYNEQFF.